This is a list of T cell receptor beta chains from one sample in a study of blood T cell repertoires in COVID-19. Using immunoSEQ multiplex PCR, the repertoire was profiled, and TCRdb retains in-frame clones only, with some absent. The repertoire holds 270,000 or so clones, with 89% as singletons. The sample taken for sequencing was peripheral blood. These receptors were collected from a woman in her thirties or forties who had recovered from COVID-19. Both conserved end residues are part of each CDR3. D genes are given only for firm matches. Size is omitted from some rows. Given values are once, few, many or a class for expanded clones.

- | TRBJ1-4 | - | TRBV24-1 | CATSDPRNEKLFF | TGTGCCACCAGTGATCCCCGTAATGAAAAACTGTTTTTT
once | TRBJ2-3 | - | TRBV10-2 | CASSERFTDTQYF | TGCGCCAGCAGTGAGCGGTTCACAGATACGCAGTATTTT
- | TRBJ2-3 | - | TRBV2 | CASSEATSTDTQYF | TGTGCCAGCAGTGAAGCTACTAGCACAGATACGCAGTATTTT
- | TRBJ1-5 | - | TRBV18 | CASSPGGGNQPQHF | TGTGCCAGCTCACCAGGGGGCGGCAATCAGCCCCAGCATTTT
few | TRBJ2-1 | TRBD2 | TRBV27 | CASSLAGSYNEQFF | TGTGCCAGCAGCCTAGCGGGATCCTACAATGAGCAGTTCTTC
- | TRBJ2-1 | TRBD1 | TRBV5-1 | CASSSGQVGGEQFF | TGCGCCAGCAGTTCTGGACAGGTTGGCGGTGAGCAGTTCTTC
once | TRBJ1-3 | - | TRBV10-3 | CAIRDSFSGNTIYF | TGTGCCATCAGGGACAGCTTCTCTGGAAACACCATATATTTT
- | TRBJ2-1 | TRBD2 | TRBV9 | CASTVTGTRSVNEQFF | TGTGCCAGCACCGTAACCGGGACTAGGTCGGTCAATGAGCAGTTCTTC
- | TRBJ2-5 | TRBD2 | TRBV6-5 | CASSSTAGVGETQYF | TGTGCCAGCAGTTCCACGGCGGGAGTAGGAGAGACCCAGTACTTC
- | TRBJ2-1 | TRBD2 | TRBV4-1 | CASSSRGASGKGSYNEQFF | TGCGCCAGCAGCTCCAGAGGCGCTAGCGGGAAAGGGAGCTACAATGAGCAGTTCTTC
- | TRBJ2-1 | TRBD2 | TRBV27 | CASSPEPGLVYNEQFF | TGTGCCAGCAGTCCCGAACCGGGACTAGTCTACAATGAGCAGTTCTTC
- | TRBJ2-5 | TRBD2 | TRBV5-4 | CASSLAGGIETQYF | TGTGCCAGCAGCTTAGCGGGGGGGATTGAGACCCAGTACTTC
- | TRBJ1-3 | - | TRBV2 | CASSPGGGNTIYF | TGTGCCAGCAGTCCGGGCGGGGGAAACACCATATATTTT
- | TRBJ1-6 | TRBD1 | TRBV5-1 | CASSLVTGDNSPLHF | TGCGCCAGCAGCCTCGTGACAGGGGATAATTCACCCCTCCACTTT
- | TRBJ1-1 | - | TRBV7-9 | CASSLIMREAFF | TGTGCCAGCAGCTTAATTATGCGAGAAGCTTTCTTT
- | TRBJ2-1 | TRBD2 | TRBV24-1 | CATSDPSGTSGGESYNEQFF | TGTGCCACCAGTGATCCATCAGGGACTAGCGGGGGGGAGTCCTACAATGAGCAGTTCTTC
- | TRBJ1-2 | - | TRBV18 | CASSPQLGGANYGYTF | TGTGCCAGCTCACCACAATTGGGGGGAGCTAACTATGGCTACACCTTC
- | TRBJ2-3 | TRBD2 | TRBV11-2 | CASSLVGTSGVFADTQYF | TGTGCCAGCAGCTTAGTTGGGACTAGCGGGGTATTTGCAGATACGCAGTATTTT
few | TRBJ2-7 | - | TRBV28 | CASSHYEQYF | TGTGCCAGCAGCCACTACGAGCAGTACTTC
once | TRBJ2-7 | - | TRBV9 | CASSVSARDAYEQYF | TGTGCCAGCAGCGTATCGGCCAGGGATGCCTACGAGCAGTACTTC
- | TRBJ2-1 | - | TRBV27 | CASSTHPRNEQFF | TGTGCCAGCAGTACTCACCCCCGGAATGAGCAGTTCTTC
- | TRBJ2-1 | TRBD2 | TRBV11-3 | CASSAVLGLAGGTHNEQFF | TGTGCCAGCAGCGCCGTACTGGGACTAGCGGGAGGGACACACAATGAGCAGTTCTTC
- | TRBJ2-1 | TRBD2 | TRBV7-9 | CASSSYRLAGPSSYNEQFF | TGTGCCAGCAGCTCGTATCGGCTAGCGGGACCGAGCTCCTACAATGAGCAGTTCTTC
- | TRBJ1-5 | TRBD1 | TRBV6-5 | CASRPGQGSNQPQHF | TGTGCCAGCAGGCCGGGACAGGGAAGCAATCAGCCCCAGCATTTT
- | TRBJ2-1 | - | TRBV11-2 | CASSLVYGDNEQFF | TGTGCCAGCAGCTTAGTGTACGGGGACAATGAGCAGTTCTTC
- | TRBJ1-5 | - | TRBV2 | CASSESLWAPQHF | TGTGCCAGCAGTGAGAGTCTGTGGGCGCCCCAGCATTTT
- | TRBJ1-2 | TRBD1 | TRBV3-1/TRBV3-2 | CASSQDNRGYGYTF | TGTGCCAGCAGCCAAGATAACAGGGGTTACGGCTACACCTTC
- | TRBJ1-2 | - | TRBV20-1 | CSATTEYGYTF | TGCAGTGCCACCACAGAGTATGGCTACACCTTC
once | TRBJ2-2 | - | TRBV9 | CASSVGLANTGELFF | TGTGCCAGCAGCGTAGGACTTGCGAACACCGGGGAGCTGTTTTTT
- | TRBJ2-1 | TRBD2 | TRBV19 | CASSIFPPTSGINNEQFF | TGTGCCAGTAGTATTTTCCCACCCACTAGCGGAATTAACAATGAGCAGTTCTTC
- | TRBJ2-3 | TRBD2 | TRBV5-1 | CASREGLDGTDTQYF | TGCGCCAGCAGAGAGGGACTAGATGGCACAGATACGCAGTATTTT
- | TRBJ1-2 | TRBD1 | TRBV9 | CASSVASDRDFYGYTF | TGTGCCAGCAGCGTAGCTTCGGACAGGGATTTTTATGGCTACACCTTC
- | TRBJ1-4 | TRBD1 | TRBV28 | CASSGSGGDEKLFF | TGTGCCAGTAGTGGCTCAGGGGGCGATGAAAAACTGTTTTTT
- | TRBJ2-1 | - | TRBV24-1 | CATSGDFSYNEQFF | TGTGCCACCAGCGGGGATTTTTCCTACAATGAGCAGTTCTTC
- | TRBJ1-4 | TRBD1 | TRBV5-6 | CASSLVATGAEKLFF | TGTGCCAGCAGCTTGGTGGCGACAGGGGCTGAAAAACTGTTTTTT
- | TRBJ1-3 | - | TRBV7-9 | CASSRASHGGNTIYF | TGTGCCAGCAGCAGGGCCAGCCACGGCGGGAACACCATATATTTT
few | TRBJ2-7 | - | TRBV19 | CASSSSQSYEQYF | TGTGCCAGTAGTTCGTCGCAGTCCTACGAGCAGTACTTC
- | TRBJ2-2 | - | TRBV5-1 | CASSLDRVDGELFF | TGCGCCAGCAGCTTGGACAGGGTTGACGGGGAGCTGTTTTTT
- | TRBJ2-7 | - | TRBV2 | CASQQSNGLNEQYF | TGTGCCAGTCAACAGAGTAATGGGTTGAACGAGCAGTACTTC
- | TRBJ1-5 | - | TRBV18 | CASSPSTYTGIEQPQHF | TGTGCCAGCTCACCGAGCACCTACACAGGGATCGAACAGCCCCAGCATTTT
- | TRBJ1-3 | - | TRBV9 | CASSDGGGGNTIYF | TGTGCCAGCAGCGATGGGGGCGGGGGAAACACCATATATTTT
- | TRBJ2-5 | TRBD1 | TRBV6-5 | CASGNSGTVGETQYF | TGTGCCAGCGGCAACTCCGGGACAGTGGGAGAGACCCAGTACTTC
- | TRBJ1-1 | TRBD1 | TRBV5-8 | CASRLGQRTEAFF | TGTGCCAGCAGATTGGGACAGCGAACTGAAGCTTTCTTT
once | TRBJ2-2 | - | TRBV6-1 | CASSDLRENTGELFF | TGTGCCAGCAGTGATCTGCGGGAGAACACCGGGGAGCTGTTTTTT
- | TRBJ1-3 | - | TRBV2 | CASWAANTIYF | TGTGCCAGCTGGGCCGCAAACACCATATATTTT
- | TRBJ1-6 | - | TRBV6-5 | CASRGTGNSPLHF | TGTGCCAGCAGGGGCACAGGTAATTCACCCCTCCACTTT
few | TRBJ1-6 | - | TRBV12-3/TRBV12-4 | CASSRDKNSPLHF | TGTGCCAGCAGCCGGGACAAGAATTCACCCCTCCACTTT
- | TRBJ2-1 | - | TRBV3-1/TRBV3-2 | CASSQGVRYNEQFF | TGTGCCAGCAGCCAAGGAGTCAGGTACAATGAGCAGTTCTTC
- | TRBJ1-1 | - | TRBV28 | CASSLSRVRTEAFF | TGTGCCAGCAGTCTTTCTCGGGTCCGCACTGAAGCTTTCTTT
- | TRBJ2-3 | TRBD2 | TRBV7-8 | CASSSFNREGQRGTQYF | TGTGCCAGCAGCTCCTTCAACCGGGAGGGCCAGAGAGGTACGCAGTATTTT
- | TRBJ1-5 | TRBD1 | TRBV24-1 | CATSDEGALNQPQHF | TGTGCCACCAGTGACGAGGGGGCTTTGAATCAGCCCCAGCATTTT
- | TRBJ1-5 | - | TRBV6-1 | CASSEAGGEWQPQHF | TGTGCCAGCAGTGAAGCGGGGGGAGAGTGGCAGCCCCAGCATTTT
- | TRBJ1-1 | - | TRBV7-9 | CASSFGTMNTEAFF | TGTGCCAGCAGCTTCGGGACAATGAACACTGAAGCTTTCTTT
- | TRBJ1-2 | - | TRBV7-2 | CASSLLNYGYTF | TGTGCCAGCAGCTTACTCAACTATGGCTACACCTTC
once | TRBJ1-5 | TRBD1 | TRBV18 | CASSPLRTGKNNQPQHF | TGTGCCAGCTCACCTCTACGGACAGGGAAAAACAATCAGCCCCAGCATTTT